This T cell receptor beta chain was recorded in a study of blood T cells in healthy people across ages. This clonotype was seen more than once but under ten times. Antigen: not known. A sample-barcoded 5' primer and a J-beta primer mix were used in a second PCR of about 6 to 12 cycles. Carrying 12 random nucleotides, a template-switch adaptor labeled each individual cDNA molecule. A minimum of 2.5 million CDR3-containing paired-end reads was obtained for each sample. MiXCR, applied by TCRdb to the 5' RACE reads, yields one record per CDR3 protein. The repertoire holds about 940,000 distinct CDR3 sequences, under 50% seen once, with about an eighth in the top ten. Findings and caveats of the study: Estimated diversity, derived from one million T cells, was regarded as an underestimate.

There are 16 residues in the CDR3. Trimming took off 3 bases at V and 0 bases at J, with 14 bases between the two ends. The germline V gene has CDR1 MNHEY and CDR2 SVGEGT. Extracted total RNA amounted to at least 5.5 micrograms for each sample. The clonotype comes from a man aged 25-45 years in good health. The V and J genes are TRBV6-2 or TRBV6-3 and TRBJ1-1, with D unresolved. The sequencing sample was made of blood. The CDR3 coding sequence is TGTGCCAGCAGTTATTTGCCAGACGTCTTGAACACTGAAGCTTTCTTT. It specifies CASSYLPDVLNTEAFF.